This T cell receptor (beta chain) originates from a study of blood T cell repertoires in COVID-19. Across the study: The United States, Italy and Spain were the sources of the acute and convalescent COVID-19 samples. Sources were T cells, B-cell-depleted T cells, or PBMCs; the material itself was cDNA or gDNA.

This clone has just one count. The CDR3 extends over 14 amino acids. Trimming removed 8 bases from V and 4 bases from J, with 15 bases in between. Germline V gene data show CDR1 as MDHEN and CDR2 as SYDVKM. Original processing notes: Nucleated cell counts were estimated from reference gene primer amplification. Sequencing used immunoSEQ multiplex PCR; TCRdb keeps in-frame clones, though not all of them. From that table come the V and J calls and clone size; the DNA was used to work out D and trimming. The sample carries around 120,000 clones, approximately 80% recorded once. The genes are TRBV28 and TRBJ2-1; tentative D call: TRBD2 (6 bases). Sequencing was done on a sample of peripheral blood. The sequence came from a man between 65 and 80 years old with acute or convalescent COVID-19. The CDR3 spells CASPPAGKYNEQFF. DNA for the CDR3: TGTGCCAGCCCCCCTGCGGGGAAATACAATGAGCAGTTCTTC.